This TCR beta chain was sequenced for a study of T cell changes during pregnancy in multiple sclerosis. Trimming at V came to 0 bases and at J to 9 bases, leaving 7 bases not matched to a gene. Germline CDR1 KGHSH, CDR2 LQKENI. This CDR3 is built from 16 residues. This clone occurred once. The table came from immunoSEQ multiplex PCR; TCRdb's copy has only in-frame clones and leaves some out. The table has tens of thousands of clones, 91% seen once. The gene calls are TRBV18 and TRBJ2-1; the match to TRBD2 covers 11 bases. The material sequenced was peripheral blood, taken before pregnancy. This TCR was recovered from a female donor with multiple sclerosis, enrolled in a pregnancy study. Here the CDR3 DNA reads TGTGCCAGCTCACCACCGGCTAGCGGGGGGCAAGGTGAGCAGTTCTTC. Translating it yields CASSPPASGGQGEQFF. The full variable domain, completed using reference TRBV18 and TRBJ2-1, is NAGVMQNPRHLVRRRGQEARLRCSPMKGHSHVYWYRQLPEEGLKFMVYLQKENIIDESGMPKERFSAEFPKEGPSILRIQQVVRGDSAAYFCASSPPASGGQGEQFFGPGTRLTVL.